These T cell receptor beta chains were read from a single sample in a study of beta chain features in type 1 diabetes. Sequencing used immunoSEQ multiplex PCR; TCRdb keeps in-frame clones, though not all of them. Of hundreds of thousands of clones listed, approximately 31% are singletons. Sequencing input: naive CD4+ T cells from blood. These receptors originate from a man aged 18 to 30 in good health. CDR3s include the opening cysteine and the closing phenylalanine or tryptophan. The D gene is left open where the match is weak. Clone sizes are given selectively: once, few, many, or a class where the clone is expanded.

CASSLWDRQETQYF,TGTGCCAGCAGTCTTTGGGACAGGCAAGAGACCCAGTACTTC,TRBD1,few,TRBJ2-5,TRBV2
CASSRRLAYNEQFF,TGTGCCAGCAGTCGTAGACTAGCCTACAATGAGCAGTTCTTC,.,.,TRBJ2-1,TRBV28
CASSEWRTSTDTQYF,TGTGCCAGCAGTGAATGGCGTACTAGCACAGATACGCAGTATTTT,.,.,TRBJ2-3,TRBV25-1
CASSYSRNGNTIYF,TGTGCCAGCAGTTACTCAAGGAACGGAAACACCATATATTTT,.,few,TRBJ1-3,TRBV6-6
CASSFREPYGYTF,TGTGCCAGCAGTTTCAGGGAACCCTATGGCTACACCTTC,.,few,TRBJ1-2,TRBV27
CASSVEARDTGELFF,TGTGCCAGCAGCGTAGAGGCTAGGGACACCGGGGAGCTGTTTTTT,.,few,TRBJ2-2,TRBV9
CASSLDRSYNEQFF,TGCGCCAGCAGCTTGGACAGGTCCTACAATGAGCAGTTCTTC,.,few,TRBJ2-1,TRBV5-1
CSAQTGYEQYF,TGCAGTGCTCAGACTGGCTACGAGCAGTACTTC,.,few,TRBJ2-7,TRBV20-1
CSVEVGAGVSKNIQYF,TGCAGCGTTGAAGTAGGAGCGGGAGTGTCGAAAAACATTCAGTACTTC,TRBD2,few,TRBJ2-4,TRBV29-1
CASSRSYEQYF,TGTGCCAGCAGCCGGTCCTACGAGCAGTACTTC,.,.,TRBJ2-7,TRBV28
CASSELASQETQYF,TGTGCCAGCAGTGAATTAGCCAGCCAAGAGACCCAGTACTTC,.,few,TRBJ2-5,TRBV6-5
CASSGGLEETQYF,TGTGCCAGCAGCGGGGGACTGGAAGAGACCCAGTACTTC,.,few,TRBJ2-5,TRBV9
CASSPPPTGLYGYTF,TGTGCCAGCAGCCCTCCGCCGACAGGTCTCTATGGCTACACCTTC,.,.,TRBJ1-2,TRBV7-2
CASSQGSSTGPKNIQYF,TGCGCCAGCAGCCAGGGAAGTTCGACAGGCCCTAAAAACATTCAGTACTTC,.,few,TRBJ2-4,TRBV4-1
CASKPPGPPRGYTF,TGTGCCAGCAAACCCCCAGGACCCCCACGAGGCTACACCTTC,.,few,TRBJ1-2,TRBV28
CAWSVRQNTGELFF,TGTGCCTGGAGTGTACGACAGAACACCGGGGAGCTGTTTTTT,.,few,TRBJ2-2,TRBV30
CASSLFLAGNTGELFF,TGTGCCAGCAGCTTATTCCTAGCGGGCAACACCGGGGAGCTGTTTTTT,TRBD2,.,TRBJ2-2,TRBV11-2
CASSLLIFGGNEQFF,TGCGCCAGCAGCTTGTTGATTTTCGGGGGGAATGAGCAGTTCTTC,TRBD2,.,TRBJ2-1,TRBV5-1
CASSQVWRTGSTGELFF,TGTGCCAGCAGCCAAGTTTGGAGGACAGGGAGCACCGGGGAGCTGTTTTTT,TRBD1,few,TRBJ2-2,TRBV14
CASSQTPGGGETQYF,TGCGCCAGCAGCCAAACTCCGGGTGGAGGGGAGACCCAGTACTTC,.,.,TRBJ2-5,TRBV4-3
CASSLNGAAQFF,TGTGCCAGCAGCTTGAATGGTGCTGCGCAGTTCTTC,.,.,TRBJ2-1,TRBV5-6
CAIKGREDTGELFF,TGTGCCATCAAGGGCAGGGAAGACACCGGGGAGCTGTTTTTT,.,.,TRBJ2-2,TRBV10-3
CASSPVMYYEQYF,TGTGCCAGCTCACCTGTCATGTACTACGAGCAGTACTTC,.,.,TRBJ2-7,TRBV18
CASSPLPRREQFF,TGTGCCAGCTCACCACTACCTCGGCGCGAGCAGTTCTTC,.,few,TRBJ2-1,TRBV18
CASSRHPQDQPQHF,TGTGCCAGCAGCCGCCACCCTCAGGATCAGCCCCAGCATTTT,.,once,TRBJ1-5,TRBV6-5
CASSISAGGLYNEQFF,TGTGCCAGTAGTATTTCGGCGGGAGGGCTCTACAATGAGCAGTTCTTC,TRBD2,few,TRBJ2-1,TRBV19
CATKQGVNTEAFF,TGTGCCACCAAACAGGGGGTGAACACTGAAGCTTTCTTT,TRBD1,.,TRBJ1-1,TRBV15
CASSPWAYEQYF,TGTGCCAGCAGCCCCTGGGCCTACGAGCAGTACTTC,.,few,TRBJ2-7,TRBV7-9
CASSLHRTDTQYF,TGTGCCAGCAGCTTACATAGGACAGATACGCAGTATTTT,.,.,TRBJ2-3,TRBV7-9
CASSLWDVQETQYF,TGTGCCAGCAGTTTATGGGACGTCCAAGAGACCCAGTACTTC,.,few,TRBJ2-5,TRBV28
CASIKPGANTQYF,TGTGCCAGCATCAAACCGGGAGCGAATACGCAGTATTTT,.,.,TRBJ2-3,TRBV7-9
CATRGREGRTGELFF,TGTGCCACCCGTGGACGGGAGGGCCGCACCGGGGAGCTGTTTTTT,TRBD2,.,TRBJ2-2,TRBV15
CAISDSFETQYF,TGTGCCATCAGTGATAGCTTCGAGACCCAGTACTTC,.,.,TRBJ2-5,TRBV10-3